These 3 T cell receptor beta chains were all obtained from the same sample, sequenced in a study of blood T cell repertoires in COVID-19. Using immunoSEQ multiplex PCR, the repertoire was profiled, and TCRdb retains in-frame clones only, with some absent. This repertoire shows 190,000 or so clones, approximately 80% found once; its top ten account for approximately 9.2%. The sequenced sample was PBMCs or T cells enriched from blood (not recorded which). These receptors originate from a man aged 40-50 years who had recovered from COVID-19.

The chain combines TRBV27 with TRBJ2-7; 7 nucleotides match TRBD1. Germline lookup yields CDR1 MNHEY and CDR2 SMNVEV (reference sequence). There are 15 residues in the CDR3. V trimming: 6 bases; J trimming: 3 bases; junction bases outside the gene matches: 11. The CDR3 loop reads CASSPDRATIYEQYF. The DNA for the CDR3 is TGTGCCAGCAGCCCCGACAGGGCTACCATCTACGAGCAGTACTTC.

Of note for this clone: At one of its ends the junction is not consistent with the germline gene, which may arise from a read error. This rearrangement joins TRBV29-1 to TRBJ2-1, with 7 positions matching TRBD1. The CDR3 loop spans 15 amino acids. CDR1 SQVTM and CDR2 ANQGSEA come from the germline V gene. CDR3 amino acids: CSGERFQGDYNEQFF. The CDR3 DNA sequence: TGCAGCGGTGAACGATTTCAGGGGGACTACAATGAGCAGTTCTTC.

This clone was found once. This chain uses TRBV7-8 with TRBJ1-2; TRBD1 agrees at 7 bases. This CDR3 is 17 amino acids long. Per germline, CDR1 SGHVS and CDR2 FQNEAQ. With 1 base clipped from V and 2 bases from J, the junction kept 10 bases outside the gene matches. CDR3 sequence: CASSLGSRGQQNYGYTF. The CDR3 nucleotides read TGTGCCAGCAGCTTAGGGTCAAGGGGACAGCAAAACTATGGCTACACCTTC.